This T cell receptor beta chain emerged from a study of beta chain features in type 1 diabetes. The sequenced template was cDNA made from the entire isolated RNA. The repertoire was sequenced with immunoSEQ multiplex PCR; TCRdb's copy has only in-frame clones and lacks some. The sample consists of hundreds of thousands of clones, around 12% of them appearing once. This clone was seen more than once but under ten times. The sequenced sample was naive CD4+ T cells from blood. The clonotype was recovered from a man younger than 30 in good health.

The CDR3 sequence: CASSLVMAGVVGETQYF. For the CDR3, the DNA is TGTGCCAGCAGTTTGGTGATGGCAGGGGTGGTCGGAGAGACCCAGTACTTC. The chain recombines TRBV28 with TRBJ2-5; D might be TRBD1 (6 bases). The V end was cut by 3 bases, the J end by 4 bases, with 21 bases between. The CDR3 has 17 residues. The germline V gene encodes CDR1 MDHEN and CDR2 SYDVKM. The whole variable domain, filled in from reference TRBV28 and TRBJ2-5, reads DVKVTQSSRYLVKRTGEKVFLECVQDMDHENMFWYRQDPGLGLRLIYFSYDVKMKEKGDIPEGYSVSREKKERFSLILESASTNQTSMYLCASSLVMAGVVGETQYFGPGTRLLVL.